Following are 15 T cell receptor beta chains from one sample sequenced in a study of blood T cell repertoires in COVID-19. TCRdb's copy holds only in-frame clones and misses some; the assay was immunoSEQ multiplex PCR. The table has under 200,000 clones, around nine tenths seen once; the top ten hold 0.53%. The sample taken for sequencing was peripheral blood. The receptor source for this set is a middle-aged man with acute or convalescent COVID-19.

The chain employs TRBV27 and TRBJ2-3; D call uncertain. V gave up 1 base and J gave up 6 bases, with 14 bases separating them. From germline, CDR1 is MNHEY and CDR2 SMNVEV (reference sequence). The CDR3 contains 15 residues. The CDR3 loop reads CASSLLRQVGDTQYF. CDR3 nucleotides: TGTGCCAGCAGTTTATTACGACAAGTGGGTGATACGCAGTATTTT.

This sequence joins TRBV7-2 and TRBJ1-1; 7 bases fit TRBD1. The length of the CDR3 is 14 residues. V gave up 4 bases and J gave up 5 bases; unmatched junction bases: 7. Germline CDR1 SGHTA, CDR2 FQGNSA. In nucleotides, the CDR3 is TGTGCCAGCAGCTCTCTAACGACAGGGACTGAAGCTTTCTTT. This encodes CASSSLTTGTEAFF.

The chain couples TRBV28 to TRBJ1-1; D is possibly TRBD1 (5 bases). V was shortened by 2 bases and J by 1 base, with 5 bases between the two germline ends. Germline V gives CDR1 MDHEN, CDR2 SYDVKM. The CDR3 is 13 residues long. Here the CDR3 DNA reads TGTGCCAGCAGTTTAGGGGCGAACACTGAAGCTTTCTTT. Its translation: CASSLGANTEAFF.

The J gene is TRBJ1-2, the V gene TRBV19, with TRBD1 matching over 8 bases. The J segment lost 2 bases and the V segment lost 1 base, leaving 6 bases of the junction unmatched. The germline V gene has CDR1 LNHDA and CDR2 SQIVND (reference sequence). CDR3 size: 16 residues. CDR3 protein: CASSIGGQGANYGYTF. In DNA, the CDR3 is TGTGCCAGTAGTATAGGAGGGCAGGGGGCGAACTATGGCTACACCTTC. The full variable domain, rest sourced from reference TRBV19 and TRBJ1-2, is DGGITQSPKYLFRKEGQNVTLSCEQNLNHDAMYWYRQDPGQGLRLIYYSQIVNDFQKGDIAEGYSVSREKKESFPLTVTSAQKNPTAFYLCASSIGGQGANYGYTFGSGTRLTVV.

V and J are TRBV28 and TRBJ1-2; D is undetermined. This CDR3 spans 13 amino acids. Germline V gene lookup returns CDR1 MDHEN and CDR2 SYDVKM. Trimming removed 6 bases from V and 4 bases from J, with 12 bases in between. DNA of the CDR3: TGTGCCAGCAGCCGGGTTGGGTTCTATGGCTACACCTTC. Its protein product is CASSRVGFYGYTF.

This clone showed up just a few times. The chain employs TRBV2 and TRBJ1-5; 10 bases are a match to TRBD1. From germline, CDR1 is SNHLY and CDR2 FYNNEI. Unmatched junction bases numbered 3, after V lost 5 bases and J lost 5 bases. This CDR3 contains 14 residues. The CDR3 nucleotides read TGTGCCAGCAGTCAAGGACAGGGGGATCAGCCCCAGCATTTT. This translates into CASSQGQGDQPQHF.

V and J are TRBV7-9 and TRBJ1-1; D remains unclear. The CDR3 has 12 amino acids. The V gene lost 3 bases and the J gene lost 8 bases, with 10 bases spanning the gap. The germline gives CDR1 SEHNR, CDR2 FQNEAQ (reference sequence). The DNA for the CDR3 is TGTGCCAGCAGCTTCCTTAATGTGGAAGCTTTCTTT. Protein sequence: CASSFLNVEAFF.

V usage is TRBV29-1 and J usage is TRBJ2-2; unclear D gene. V lost 5 bases, J lost 5 bases, and 9 bases lay in between. The germline V gene encodes CDR1 SQVTM and CDR2 ANQGSEA. The CDR3 runs 12 residues. CDR3 sequence reads: CSVRSFTGELFF. The CDR3, as DNA: TGCAGCGTTCGGAGTTTTACCGGGGAGCTGTTTTTT.

The chain recombines TRBV25-1 with TRBJ2-2; tentative D call: TRBD2 (6 bases). The germline V gene has CDR1 MGHDK and CDR2 SYGVNS. The CDR3 contains 16 residues. Deletions cut 0 bases from V and 6 bases from J, with 14 bases between. The CDR3 reads CASSEYGGIRAGELFF. The CDR3, as DNA: TGTGCCAGCAGTGAATATGGCGGGATAAGGGCCGGGGAGCTGTTTTTT.

This chain uses TRBV7-3 with TRBJ2-1; 7 bases line up with TRBD2. The CDR3 runs to 15 residues. Losses at the gene ends were 2 bases for V and 5 bases for J; bases not matched to a gene: 6. CDR1 and CDR2 (germline): SGHTA, FQGTGA. This CDR3 reads CASSLQAGSNNEQFF. The CDR3 nucleotides are TGTGCCAGCAGCTTACAAGCGGGGAGCAACAATGAGCAGTTCTTC.

V and J are TRBV3-1 (or the pseudogene TRBV3-2) and TRBJ1-1, with D unclear. In germline, CDR1 is LGHDT, CDR2 YNNKEL (reference sequence). The germline V and J ends were trimmed by 1 base and 1 base, with 4 bases remaining between them. The CDR3 loop spans 13 amino acids. In nucleotides, the CDR3 is TGTGCCAGCAGCCAAGGAGGGAACACTGAAGCTTTCTTT. This sequence encodes CASSQGGNTEAFF.

This clone was picked up one time. The chain couples TRBV24-1 to TRBJ2-1; possibly TRBD2 for D (5 bases). CDR3 size: 13 residues. The germline V and J ends were trimmed by 6 bases and 3 bases, with 8 bases remaining between them. The germline V gene has CDR1 KGHDR and CDR2 SFDVKD. CDR3 loop: CATSPGSYNEQFF. CDR3 DNA sequence: TGTGCCACCAGTCCTGGGAGCTACAATGAGCAGTTCTTC.

The chain is built from TRBV28 and TRBJ2-2; weak D call: TRBD1 (6 bases). In germline, CDR1 is MDHEN, CDR2 SYDVKM. The CDR3 length is 17 residues. V dropped 4 bases and J dropped 5 bases, with 20 bases sitting between them. In nucleotides, the CDR3 is TGTGCCAGCAGTTACCCACAGGGTATCGGGTCAACCGGGGAGCTGTTTTTT. This encodes CASSYPQGIGSTGELFF.

Only a few counts were recorded for this clone. V is TRBV2 and J is TRBJ1-2; tentatively, D is TRBD1 (5 bases). Per the germline V gene, CDR1 is SNHLY and CDR2 is FYNNEI. V lost 7 bases and J lost 3, with 12 bases in between. CDR3 size: 13 residues. In DNA form, the CDR3 reads TGTGCCAGCACTGAGGGGCCATACTATGGCTACACCTTC. Translating it yields CASTEGPYYGYTF.

About this clone itself: A read error may account for a junction end that differs from germline. This chain links TRBV19 with TRBJ2-3; 8 positions match TRBD1. Per germline, CDR1 LNHDA and CDR2 SQIVND (reference sequence). The CDR3 has 15 residues. The CDR3 loop reads CASSLDRGFTDTQYF. CDR3 nucleotide sequence: TGTGCCAGTAGTCTAGACAGGGGCTTCACAGATACGCAGTATTTT.